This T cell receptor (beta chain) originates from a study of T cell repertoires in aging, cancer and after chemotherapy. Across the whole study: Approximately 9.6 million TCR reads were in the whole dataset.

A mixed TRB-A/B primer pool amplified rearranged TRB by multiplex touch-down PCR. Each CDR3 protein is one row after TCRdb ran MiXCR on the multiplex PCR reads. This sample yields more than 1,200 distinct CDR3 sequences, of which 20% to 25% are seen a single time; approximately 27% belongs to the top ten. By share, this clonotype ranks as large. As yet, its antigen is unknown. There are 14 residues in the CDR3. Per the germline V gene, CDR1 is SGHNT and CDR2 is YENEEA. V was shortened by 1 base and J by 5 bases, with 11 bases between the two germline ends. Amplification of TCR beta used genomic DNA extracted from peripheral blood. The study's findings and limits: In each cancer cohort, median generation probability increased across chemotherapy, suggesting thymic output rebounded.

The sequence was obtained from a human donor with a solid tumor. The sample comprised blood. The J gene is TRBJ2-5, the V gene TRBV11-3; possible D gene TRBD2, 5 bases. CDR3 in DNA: TGTGCCAGCAGCTTAGTAGCGACCCGGGAGACCCAGTACTTC. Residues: CASSLVATRETQYF.